This section outlines one T cell receptor (beta chain) sequence together with its context. Which antigen it targets is not known. Per-nucleotide qualities are absent, and no much larger clonotype sits a single base away. The trial excluded patients who had a history of autoimmune disease or who were on systemic immunosuppression. Peripheral blood for TCR sequencing was collected from all dose cohorts at baseline, on cycle 4 day 1, and on cycle 7 day 1. The samples were taken from a phase I, first-in-human, multicenter, open-label dose-escalation trial of ivuxolimab. Adults with locally advanced or metastatic melanoma, renal cell, hepatocellular, or head and neck squamous cell carcinoma were enrolled in the trial. Before TCR sequencing, CD4+ and CD8+ T cells were separately sorted from peripheral blood. As encoded in the germline V gene, CDR1 is MNHEY while CDR2 is SVGAGI. From its cysteine to its phenylalanine, the CDR3 spans 14 amino acids. The CDR3 DNA has 42 bases and is translated from base 1. V loses 7 bases of germline sequence and J loses 10 bases, and the interval between the two ends is 17 bases.

This entry comes from a study of OX40 agonist ivuxolimab in advanced cancers. Turning to the overall study: Ivuxolimab, which targeted the costimulatory receptor OX40 (CD134), was an agonistic, fully human IgG2 monoclonal antibody. Intravenous ivuxolimab was administered to patients every 2 weeks at six dose levels: 0.01, 0.1, 0.3, 1.5, 3 and 10 mg/kg. Of the 50 to 55 patients in dose escalation, about 20 had hepatocellular carcinoma, some 15 had melanoma, 9 had renal cell carcinoma and 9 had head and neck cancer. The dose-escalation cohort was 80% to 90% male with a mean age of roughly 60 years, ranging from roughly 20 to 80. Patients were allowed to have had prior anti-PD-1, anti-PD-L1 or anti-CTLA-4 therapy, and roughly two fifths of the dose-escalation patients had been treated with checkpoint inhibitors. Three dose-escalation patients achieved partial responses, one with hepatocellular carcinoma and two with cutaneous melanoma. The purpose of peripheral TCRbeta sequencing was to test whether ivuxolimab changed TCR sequence diversity and led to clonal T-cell expansion. The paper reports the monotherapy dose-escalation portion (N of about 47 patients) of the phase I ivuxolimab trial. Broader findings and caveats from the paper: The antigen specificity of the peripheral T cells that underwent clonal expansion was not determined. After ivuxolimab, more expanded clones were found on average in CD8+ T cells than in CD4+ T cells. At doses from 0.1 to 3.0 mg/kg, clonal expansion was seen in both CD4+ and CD8+ blood T cells between baseline and week 6. Low levels of normalized T-cell clonal expansion were also seen in some nonresponding patients. In the 0.1-3.0 mg/kg groups, partial responders were among the patients with the lowest normalized peripheral clonal expansion, particularly in CD8+ T cells.

For sequencing of the TCRbeta CDR3 region, genomic DNA was extracted from the sorted cells. TCRbeta CDR3 regions were sequenced using the immunoSEQ Assay. TCRdb took over this immuneACCESS table, retaining in-frame rearrangements with V and J assigned. Such tables are incomplete; in checked studies, under half of the missing clones stem from an unresolved V gene, and the remainder is unexplained. The sample contains roughly 40,000 clones, around 80% of them found a single time. About 1.8% of the sample is in the top ten clones. The material sequenced was CD4+ or CD8+ T cells sorted from blood, taken in a trial of the OX40 agonist ivuxolimab. This TCR derives from an adult with an advanced solid tumor such as melanoma, head and neck, liver or kidney cancer. This sequence uses TRBV6-5 and TRBJ1-6, with the D gene too uncertain to name. DNA sequence: TGTGCCAGCAACCCGCGCAGGTCGGACTCACCCCTCCACTTT. Protein translation: CASNPRRSDSPLHF.